The source of this TCR beta chain is a study of a mutant IDH1 vaccine in newly diagnosed glioma. Background on the study: The study started vaccination 4-6 weeks after radiotherapy alone, or with temozolomide cycles.

This CDR3 spans 15 amino acids. Germline V gene sequence: CDR1 MNHNY, CDR2 SVGAGI (reference sequence). V dropped 1 base and J dropped 0 bases, with 9 bases sitting between them. TCRdb keeps only in-frame clones here, not all; method: immunoSEQ multiplex PCR. The sample records tens of thousands of clones, over 60% being singletons. Remarks on this clone: The target antigen is unknown.

Described time point: week 35, safety follow-up. The investigators gave 300 ug of mutant IDH1 20-mer peptide in each vaccine dose, together with topical imiquimod. Patients carried new grade 3 or 4 IDH1-mutant astrocytomas lacking nuclear ATRX. The chain has TRBV6-6 and TRBJ2-5; TRBD2 is a possible D gene (6 bases). Sequencing was performed on PBMCs, taken from a glioma patient whose treatment included an IDH1 peptide vaccine. This TCR derives from a man in his forties with glioma. The DNA for the CDR3 is TGTGCCAGCAGTTACTTCGCGGGACACCAAGAGACCCAGTACTTC. Protein sequence: CASSYFAGHQETQYF.